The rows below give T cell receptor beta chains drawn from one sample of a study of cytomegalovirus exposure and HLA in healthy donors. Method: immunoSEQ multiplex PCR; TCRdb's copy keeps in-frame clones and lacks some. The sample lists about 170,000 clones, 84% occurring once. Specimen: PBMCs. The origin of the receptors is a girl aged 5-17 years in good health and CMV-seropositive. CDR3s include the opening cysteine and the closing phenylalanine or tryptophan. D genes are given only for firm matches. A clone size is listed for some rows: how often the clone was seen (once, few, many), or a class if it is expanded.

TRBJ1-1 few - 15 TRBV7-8 TGTGCCAGCAGCGCCCCTCCAAGGGGGTACACTGAAGCTTTCTTT CASSAPPRGYTEAFF
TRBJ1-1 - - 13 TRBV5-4 TGTGCCAGCAGCTTGGACAGGAACACTGAAGCTTTCTTT CASSLDRNTEAFF
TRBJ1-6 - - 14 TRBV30 TGTGCCTGGACCCTCGGACGGGGGGCTTCACCCCTCCACTTT CAWTLGRGASPLHF
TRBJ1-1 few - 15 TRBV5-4 TGTGCCAGCAGCCCCATAGGGGGGGGCAGGGCTGAAGCTTTCTTT CASSPIGGGRAEAFF
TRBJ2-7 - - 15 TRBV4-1 TGCGCCAGCAGCCTGGTCCGAGGAGAGACCTACGAGCAGTACTTC CASSLVRGETYEQYF
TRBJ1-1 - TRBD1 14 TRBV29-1 TGCAGCGTGGACCGGGACAGTATGAACACTGAAGCTTTCTTT CSVDRDSMNTEAFF
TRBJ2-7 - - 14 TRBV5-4 TGTGCCAGCAGCTTCGGGTCGATCCCCTACGAGCAGTACTTC CASSFGSIPYEQYF
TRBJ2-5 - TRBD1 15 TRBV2 TGTGCCAGCAGTGGGATCGGACAGGGTCAAGAGACCCAGTACTTC CASSGIGQGQETQYF
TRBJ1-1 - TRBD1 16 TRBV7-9 TGTGCCAGCAGCCTTCGACAGGGTAACAATAACACTGAAGCTTTCTTT CASSLRQGNNNTEAFF
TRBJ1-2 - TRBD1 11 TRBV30 TGTGCCTGGGGACAGGGGAGCGGCTACACCTTC CAWGQGSGYTF
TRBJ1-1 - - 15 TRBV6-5 TGTGCCAGCAGTTACTCTGGGGAAGGGGCCACTGAAGCTTTCTTT CASSYSGEGATEAFF
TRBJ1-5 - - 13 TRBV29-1 TGCAGCGTTTCGGAGGATAGCAATCAGCCCCAGCATTTT CSVSEDSNQPQHF
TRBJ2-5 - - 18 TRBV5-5 TGTGCCAGCAGTGCGACGACAGGGAGGACTATTATGGGGGAGACCCAGTACTTC CASSATTGRTIMGETQYF
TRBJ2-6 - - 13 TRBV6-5 TGTGCCAGCATTAACTCTGGGGCCAACGTCCTGACTTTC CASINSGANVLTF
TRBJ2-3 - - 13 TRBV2 TGTGCCAGCAGGTCCAGGGCCGCAGATACGCAGTATTTT CASRSRAADTQYF
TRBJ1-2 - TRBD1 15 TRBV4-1 TGCGCCAGCAGCCAATCTGGGACAGAGAACTATGGCTACACCTTC CASSQSGTENYGYTF
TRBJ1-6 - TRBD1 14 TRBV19 TGTGCCAGTCAATCCCCGGACAGGAATTCACCCCTCCACTTT CASQSPDRNSPLHF
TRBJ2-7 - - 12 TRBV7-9 TGTGCCAGCAGCATCAGCTCCTACGAGCAGTACTTC CASSISSYEQYF
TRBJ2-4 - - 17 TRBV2 TGTGCCAGCAGTCTAACGGGGGACAGACTAGCCAAAAACATTCAGTACTTC CASSLTGDRLAKNIQYF
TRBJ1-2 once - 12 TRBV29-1 TGCAGCGTTGAAGATAGTAGGGGTGGCTACACCTTC CSVEDSRGGYTF
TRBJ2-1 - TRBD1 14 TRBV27 TGTGCCAGCAGCCGGGACAGGGGGTACAATGAGCAGTTCTTC CASSRDRGYNEQFF
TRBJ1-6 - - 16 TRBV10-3 TGTGCCATCAGTGAGTCCCCAGGGAGGTATAATTCACCCCTCCACTTT CAISESPGRYNSPLHF
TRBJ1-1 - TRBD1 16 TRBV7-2 TGTGCCAGCAGCTTATACCTCTCAGGGGGGAACACTGAAGCTTTCTTT CASSLYLSGGNTEAFF
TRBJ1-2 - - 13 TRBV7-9 TGTGCCAGCAGCGTCGGGGGAGGCTATGGCTACACCTTC CASSVGGGYGYTF
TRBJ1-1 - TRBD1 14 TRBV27 TGTGCCAGCAGTTTGGGACAGATGAACACTGAAGCTTTCTTT CASSLGQMNTEAFF
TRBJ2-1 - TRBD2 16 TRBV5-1 TGCGCCAGCAGCCCGACTACTAGCGGGGGCCCCTTGGAGCAGTTCTTC CASSPTTSGGPLEQFF
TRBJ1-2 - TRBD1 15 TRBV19 TGTGCCAGTAGTACGAGACAGGGAGGTCACTATGGCTACACCTTC CASSTRQGGHYGYTF
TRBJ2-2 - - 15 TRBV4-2 TGTGCCAGCAGCCAGGGCAACGAGAACACCGGGGAGCTGTTTTTT CASSQGNENTGELFF
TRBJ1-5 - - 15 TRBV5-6 TGTGCCAGCAGCTTATTTGGGCAGGGGCAGGGGCCCCAGCATTTT CASSLFGQGQGPQHF
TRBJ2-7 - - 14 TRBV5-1 TGCGCCAGCAGCTTGGCAAGGGGGTACGACGAGCAGTACTTC CASSLARGYDEQYF
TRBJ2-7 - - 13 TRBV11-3 TGTGCCAGCAGCCCACCGGACATTTACGAGCAGTACTTC CASSPPDIYEQYF